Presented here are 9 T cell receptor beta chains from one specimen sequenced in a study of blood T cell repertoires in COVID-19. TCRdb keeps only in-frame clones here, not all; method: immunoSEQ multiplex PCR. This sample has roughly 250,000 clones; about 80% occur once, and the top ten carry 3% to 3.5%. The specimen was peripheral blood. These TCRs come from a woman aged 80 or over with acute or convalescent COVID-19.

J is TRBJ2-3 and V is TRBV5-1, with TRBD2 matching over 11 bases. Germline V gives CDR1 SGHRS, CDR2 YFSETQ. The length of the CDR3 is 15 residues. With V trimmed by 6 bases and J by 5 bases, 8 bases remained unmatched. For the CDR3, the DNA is TGCGCCAGCACCTTAGCGGGAGGGCAGGGAGATACGCAGTATTTT. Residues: CASTLAGGQGDTQYF.

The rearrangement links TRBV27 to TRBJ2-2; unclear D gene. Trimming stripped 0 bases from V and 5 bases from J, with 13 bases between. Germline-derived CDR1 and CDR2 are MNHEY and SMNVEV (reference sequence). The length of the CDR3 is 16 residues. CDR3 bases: TGTGCCAGCAGTTTATCGATCCACACTACGACCGGGGAGCTGTTTTTT. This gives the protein CASSLSIHTTTGELFF.

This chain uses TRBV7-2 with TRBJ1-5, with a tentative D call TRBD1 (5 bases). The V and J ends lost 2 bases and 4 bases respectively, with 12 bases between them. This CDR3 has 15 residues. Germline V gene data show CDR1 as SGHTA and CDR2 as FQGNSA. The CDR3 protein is CASSLSGVGNQPQHF. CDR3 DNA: TGTGCCAGCAGCTTATCGGGGGTCGGAAATCAGCCCCAGCATTTT.

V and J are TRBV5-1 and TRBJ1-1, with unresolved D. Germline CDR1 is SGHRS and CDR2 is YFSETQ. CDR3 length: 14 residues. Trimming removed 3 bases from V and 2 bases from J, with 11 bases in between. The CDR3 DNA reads TGCGCCAGCAGCTCCCGAGGAGTTAACACTGAAGCTTTCTTT. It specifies CASSSRGVNTEAFF.

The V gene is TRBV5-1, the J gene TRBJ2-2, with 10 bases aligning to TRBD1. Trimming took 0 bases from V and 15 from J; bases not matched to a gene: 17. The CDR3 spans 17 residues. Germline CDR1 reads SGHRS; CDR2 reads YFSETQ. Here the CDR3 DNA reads TGCGCCAGCAGCTTGGCCCCCCCCGGGACAGGGGTCACGGTGATGTTTTTT. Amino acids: CASSLAPPGTGVTVMFF.

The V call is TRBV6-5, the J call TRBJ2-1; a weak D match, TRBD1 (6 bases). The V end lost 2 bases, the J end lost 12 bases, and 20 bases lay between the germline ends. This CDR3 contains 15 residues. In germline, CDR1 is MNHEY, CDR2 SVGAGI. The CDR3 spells CASSYGPGDTTAQFF. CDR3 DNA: TGTGCCAGCAGTTACGGTCCCGGGGACACCACAGCGCAGTTCTTC.

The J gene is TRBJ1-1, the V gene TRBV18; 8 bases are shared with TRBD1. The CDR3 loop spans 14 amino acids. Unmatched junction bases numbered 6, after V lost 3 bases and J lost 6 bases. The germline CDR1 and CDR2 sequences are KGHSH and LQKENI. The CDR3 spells CASSPDRASPEAFF. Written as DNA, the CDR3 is TGTGCCAGCTCACCGGACAGGGCTAGCCCTGAAGCTTTCTTT.

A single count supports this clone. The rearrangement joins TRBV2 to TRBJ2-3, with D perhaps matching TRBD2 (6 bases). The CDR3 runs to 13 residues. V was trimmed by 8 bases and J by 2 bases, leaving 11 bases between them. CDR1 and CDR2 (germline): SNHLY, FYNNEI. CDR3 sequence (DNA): TGTGCCAGCTTGCGGGATATCACAGATACGCAGTATTTT. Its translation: CASLRDITDTQYF. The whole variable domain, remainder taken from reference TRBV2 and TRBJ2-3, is EPEVTQTPSHQVTQMGQEVILRCVPISNHLYFYWYRQILGQKVEFLVSFYNNEISEKSEIFDDQFSVERPDGSNFTLKIRSTKLEDSAMYFCASLRDITDTQYFGPGTRLTVL.

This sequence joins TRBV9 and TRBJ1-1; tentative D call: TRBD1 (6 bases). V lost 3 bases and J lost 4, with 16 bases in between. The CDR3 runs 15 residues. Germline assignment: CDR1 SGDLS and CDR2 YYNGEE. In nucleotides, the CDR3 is TGTGCCAGCAGCGCCGGGTTTGTAGGGGGCACTGAAGCTTTCTTT. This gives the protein CASSAGFVGGTEAFF.